This T cell receptor (beta chain) was recovered during a study of T cells after yellow fever vaccination. TCRdb recomputed calls from the 5' RACE reads with MiXCR, one row per CDR3 protein. The data show more than 300,000 distinct CDR3 sequences, about 10% seen once. Germline V gene data show CDR1 as DFQATT and CDR2 as SNEGSKA (reference sequence). This CDR3 spans 13 amino acids. V lost 5 bases to trimming and J lost 5 bases, with 14 bases between them. The sample was CD4+ T cells sorted from PBMCs, taken 45 days after the yellow fever booster vaccination. The source of this sequence is a man aged 18 to 35 who received the YFV17D yellow fever vaccine. This sequence joins TRBV20-1 and TRBJ2-3; D is unclear. This chain's CDR3 is CSAVGSIRDTQYF. In DNA form, the CDR3 reads TGCAGTGCTGTCGGCAGTATTAGAGATACGCAGTATTTT.